This T cell receptor beta chain originates from a study of cytomegalovirus exposure and HLA in healthy donors. CDR1 and CDR2 (germline): WNHNN, SYGVQD (reference sequence). The ends were cut back, 10 bases at V and 12 bases at J, with 16 bases in the middle. This CDR3 contains 11 residues. Primers: 60 Vbeta forward and 13 Jbeta reverse. The method was immunoSEQ multiplex PCR; TCRdb's version includes in-frame clones alone and lacks a portion of them. The sample holds 190,000 or so clones, roughly 80% seen once. The specimen was PBMCs. This TCR was sampled from a man aged 45 to 65 in good health and CMV-seronegative. V is TRBV10-1 and J is TRBJ2-1; D is undetermined. This chain's CDR3 is CATQPVNRQFF. DNA for the CDR3: TGCGCCACCCAACCGGTAAATAGGCAGTTCTTC.